This T cell receptor (beta chain) was obtained from a study of blood T cell repertoires in COVID-19. Study context: Samples representing acute and convalescent COVID-19 were sourced from the United States, Italy and Spain.

In terms of age and location, participants ranged from about 18 to 90 years and lived in around 22 US areas. Participants were placed into cohorts based on the clinical history they reported. Trimming cost V 1 base and J 0 bases, with 13 bases left between them. CDR3 length: 17 amino acids. CDR1 SEHNR and CDR2 FQNEAQ come from the germline V gene (reference sequence). Generated by immunoSEQ multiplex PCR, the TCRdb table keeps only in-frame clones and is missing some. Here the sample spans roughly 170,000 clones, 70% to 90% being singletons. This rearrangement joins TRBV7-9 to TRBJ1-3, with D possibly matching TRBD1 (6 bases). The material sequenced was PBMCs or T cells enriched from blood (not recorded which). This TCR came from a woman in her forties or fifties who had recovered from COVID-19. CDR3 sequence: CASSLVLQGYSGNTIYF. In DNA form, the CDR3 reads TGTGCCAGCAGCTTAGTACTGCAGGGGTACTCTGGAAACACCATATATTTT.